Reported below is one TCR beta chain. Its specificity is not known. Combining iRepertoire HTBI primers with Arm-PCR of CDR3 regions, the authors built TCR beta libraries. TCRdb re-called the multiplex PCR reads with MiXCR, one entry per CDR3 protein. Altogether over 350,000 distinct CDR3 sequences are present, 20% being singletons, with the ten largest covering about a fifth. Indicated time point: persistent/refractory GD, antithyroid drugs over 5 years with positive TRAb. With RNA extracted from PBMCs as input, the TCR library was made. Germline CDR1 and CDR2: KGHSH and LQKENI. The V and J ends lost 3 bases and 5 bases respectively, with 23 bases between them. This CDR3 spans 17 amino acids. These data originate in a study of regulatory T cells in long-lasting Graves disease. Study observations and caveats: TRBV28, TRBJ1-2 and TRBJ2-5 were favored in persistent disease.

The rearrangement joins TRBV18 to TRBJ2-7; D may be TRBD1 or TRBD2 (8 bases each). Sequences were derived from peripheral blood mononuclear cells (PBMCs), sampled when the disease was refractory, from a patient treated with antithyroid drugs. This sequence originates from a female donor with Graves disease. The CDR3 coding sequence is TGTGCCAGCTCACCGACAGGGGCAGGGACTAGTCGCCACGAGCAGTACTTC. Encoded protein: CASSPTGAGTSRHEQYF.